This T cell receptor beta chain was sequenced in a study of T cells after posttransplantation cyclophosphamide. Broader study findings: Later blood repertoires were often dominated by clones from the donor CD8+ memory compartment. Skin or GI-infiltrating T cells shared few TRB sequences with blood. TRB clonality was highly associated with recipient CMV seropositivity and reactivation.

On the day of bone marrow donation, the related graft donor provided peripheral blood. This clone was seen many times. The target antigen is unknown. Clones were sequenced by immunoSEQ multiplex PCR, and TCRdb holds only the in-frame ones, with some missing. Recorded here are about 37,000 clones, none singletons. Germline V gene sequence: CDR1 KGHSH, CDR2 LQKENI. The CDR3 is 13 amino acids. V gave up 3 bases and J gave up 5 bases; unmatched junction bases: 4. Sequencing was performed on PBMCs. The sequence was collected from a young man in good health and a related stem cell transplant donor. The J gene is TRBJ2-7, the V gene TRBV18; TRBD1 matches at 7 bases. The CDR3 loop reads CASSPGQTHEQYF. The DNA of the CDR3 is TGTGCCAGCTCACCGGGACAGACCCACGAGCAGTACTTC.